A single sample gave rise to the 21 T cell receptor beta chains below, sequenced in a study of T cell changes during pregnancy in multiple sclerosis. TCRdb's table, derived via immunoSEQ multiplex PCR, lists solely in-frame clones and lacks some. The sample carries around 110,000 clones, 85% to 95% recorded once. Sequences were derived from peripheral blood, sampled after pregnancy. The receptor set was obtained from a female donor with multiple sclerosis, enrolled in a pregnancy study.

CDR3 DNA sequence: TGTGCCAGCAGCGCGACAGGGTATGGAAACACCATATATTTT. Translation: CASSATGYGNTIYF. The gene calls are TRBV5-6 and TRBJ1-3, with TRBD1 matching 7 bases. This CDR3 has 14 amino acids. Germline V gene sequence: CDR1 SGHDT, CDR2 YYEEEE. J was trimmed by 3 bases and V by 4 bases; bases with no gene match: 4.

The gene calls are TRBV30 and TRBJ2-7, with 8 nucleotides matching TRBD1. CDR1 and CDR2 (germline): GTSNPN, SVGIG (reference sequence). With 5 bases clipped from V and 3 bases from J, the junction kept 6 bases outside the gene matches. The CDR3 covers 13 residues. The CDR3 loop reads CAWSTDRDYEQYF. The CDR3 nucleotides are TGTGCCTGGTCCACGGACAGGGACTACGAGCAGTACTTC.

The V and J genes are TRBV28 and TRBJ2-2; 8 bases line up with TRBD1. The CDR3 consists of 16 residues. CDR1 and CDR2 (germline): MDHEN, SYDVKM. V lost 6 bases and J lost 1; bases outside the gene matches: 7. In nucleotides, the CDR3 is TGTGCCAGCAGACTTCCCGGGACAGGGAACACCGGGGAGCTGTTTTTT. It is translated as CASRLPGTGNTGELFF.

This clone was counted a few times. This chain joins TRBV5-1 and TRBJ1-1; D unclear. V was shortened by 4 bases and J by 2 bases, with 15 bases between the two germline ends. The CDR3 totals 15 residues. Per germline, CDR1 SGHRS and CDR2 YFSETQ. As DNA, the CDR3 is TGCGCCAGCAGCAAAACGACTCGGTTTAACACTGAAGCTTTCTTT. Translated, it gives CASSKTTRFNTEAFF.

The chain has TRBV6-1 and TRBJ1-1; 11 nucleotides match TRBD1. V trimming: 4 bases; J trimming: 4 bases; junction bases outside the gene matches: 2. The CDR3 covers 14 residues. Germline loops: CDR1 MNHNS, CDR2 SASEGT. CDR3 amino acids: CASSVGQGATEAFF. The CDR3 region has the DNA TGTGCCAGCAGTGTCGGACAGGGGGCCACTGAAGCTTTCTTT.

CDR3: CASSYSGQGNQPQHF. The CDR3 nucleotides read TGTGCCAGCAGTTACTCGGGACAGGGGAATCAGCCCCAGCATTTT. This sequence joins TRBV6-5 and TRBJ1-5; 10 nucleotides match TRBD1. The junction had 0 bases not matched to a gene; V was cut back by 0 bases and J by 4 bases. The CDR3 is 15 residues long. From germline, CDR1 is MNHEY and CDR2 SVGAGI.

The chain recombines TRBV6-6 with TRBJ2-7; 9 bases line up with TRBD2. This CDR3 is built from 15 residues. With V trimmed by 3 bases and J by 5 bases, 8 bases remained unmatched. The germline V gene has CDR1 MNHNY and CDR2 SVGAGI (reference sequence). In DNA, the CDR3 is TGTGCCAGCAGTTATTCGCTAGCGGGATACGACGAGCAGTACTTC. Translated, it gives CASSYSLAGYDEQYF.

The chain employs TRBV27 and TRBJ2-1; the D is unclear. Germline CDR1 MNHEY, CDR2 SMNVEV (reference sequence). There are 13 residues in the CDR3. V gave up 2 bases and J gave up 9 bases, with 11 bases separating them. The CDR3 loop is CASSLRFSGEQFF. The CDR3 nucleotides read TGTGCCAGCAGTTTAAGATTTTCGGGTGAGCAGTTCTTC.

This clone was picked up a small number of times. V is TRBV18 and J is TRBJ2-7, with a tentative D call TRBD1 (5 bases). CDR3 size: 13 residues. CDR1 KGHSH and CDR2 LQKENI come from the germline V gene. Trimming stripped 2 bases from V and 2 bases from J, with 7 bases between. The CDR3 DNA is TGTGCCAGCTCACCAGGGGCAGCCTACGAGCAGTACTTC. It translates to CASSPGAAYEQYF.

This clone appeared a single time. This chain joins TRBV28 and TRBJ1-4, with 8 bases lining up with TRBD1. Germline lookup yields CDR1 MDHEN and CDR2 SYDVKM. The CDR3 runs to 13 residues. Trimming removed 8 bases from V and 4 bases from J; junction bases left unmatched: 3. The CDR3 bases are TGTGCCAGCTTCGGACAGGGTAATGAAAAACTGTTTTTT. It translates to CASFGQGNEKLFF.

This sequence joins TRBV9 and TRBJ2-1; 13 positions match TRBD2. The CDR3 sequence is 16 residues long. CDR1 is SGDLS, CDR2 YYNGEE, per germline. The V gene end was trimmed by 2 bases and the J gene end by 6 bases; junction bases not matched to a gene: 5. CDR3 protein: CASSVRTSGSVNEQFF. The DNA of the CDR3 is TGTGCCAGCAGCGTTAGGACTAGCGGGAGTGTCAATGAGCAGTTCTTC.

This clone is a singleton in its sample. V and J are TRBV28 and TRBJ1-2, with D hard to call. The V gene's germline CDR1 is MDHEN and CDR2 SYDVKM. V dropped 5 bases and J dropped 4 bases, with 11 bases sitting between them. The CDR3 runs to 13 residues. For the CDR3, the DNA is TGTGCCAGCAGTCTAAGAGTTTCCTATGGCTACACCTTC. Its protein is CASSLRVSYGYTF.

V gene TRBV30 combines with J gene TRBJ1-6; D may be TRBD1 (6 bases). This CDR3 contains 11 residues. The V gene's germline CDR1 is GTSNPN and CDR2 SVGIG (reference sequence). V was shortened by 5 bases and J by 17 bases, with 16 bases between the two germline ends. The CDR3 region is CAWYRERLFHF. The CDR3 bases are TGTGCCTGGTACAGGGAGCGTCTCTTCCACTTT.

The V gene is TRBV9, the J gene TRBJ1-1; tentatively, D is TRBD1 (6 bases). With 3 bases removed from V and 6 bases from J, the gap between germline ends came to 12 bases. Germline V CDR1 and CDR2: SGDLS, YYNGEE. The CDR3 has 13 amino acids. The CDR3, as DNA: TGTGCCAGCAGCGCCCAGGGGTACGCTGAAGCTTTCTTT. Its protein is CASSAQGYAEAFF.

V usage is TRBV7-9 and J usage is TRBJ1-6; D call uncertain. V gave up 0 bases and J gave up 10 bases, with 16 bases separating them. CDR1 and CDR2 from the germline V gene are SEHNR and FQNEAQ (reference sequence). The CDR3 spans 16 residues. CDR3 in DNA: TGTGCCAGCAGCTTAGCTGACCCCCCAGGTCGGTCACCCCTCCACTTT. This codes for CASSLADPPGRSPLHF. The full variable domain, its missing parts supplied by reference TRBV7-9 and TRBJ1-6, is DTGVSQNPRHKITKRGQNVTFRCDPISEHNRLYWYRQTLGQGPEFLTYFQNEAQLEKSRLLSDRFSAERPKGSFSTLEIQRTEQGDSAMYLCASSLADPPGRSPLHFGNGTRLTVT.

The chain links TRBV2 to TRBJ1-1; TRBD1 aligns across 9 bases. V shed 6 bases and J 5 bases; nucleotides not matched to a gene: 16. Germline V gene sequence: CDR1 SNHLY, CDR2 FYNNEI. The CDR3 spans 17 residues. This chain's CDR3 is CASSTSQGAGSGTEAFF. The CDR3 nucleotides are TGTGCCAGCAGCACATCACAGGGGGCGGGCTCGGGGACTGAAGCTTTCTTT.

The chain has TRBV27 and TRBJ1-4, with D unresolved. The germline V and J ends were trimmed by 6 bases and 0 bases, with 8 bases remaining between them. Germline values: CDR1 MNHEY, CDR2 SMNVEV (reference sequence). The CDR3 sequence is 14 residues long. CDR3 coding DNA: TGTGCCAGCAGGGCGGGTGCAACTAATGAAAAACTGTTTTTT. Translation: CASRAGATNEKLFF.

V is TRBV18 and J is TRBJ2-1; TRBD2 agrees at 12 bases. The germline CDR1 and CDR2 sequences are KGHSH and LQKENI. The V gene end was trimmed by 3 bases and the J gene end by 5 bases; junction bases not matched to a gene: 8. The CDR3 has 17 amino acids. CDR3 in DNA: TGTGCCAGCTCACCGGGGGCTAGCGGGAGGGCAGACAATGAGCAGTTCTTC. Translated: CASSPGASGRADNEQFF.

The CDR3 region has the DNA TGTGCCAGCAGGCCGGACAGGGTTGAGACCGGGGAGCTGTTTTTT. Translated: CASRPDRVETGELFF. The genes are TRBV6-1 and TRBJ2-2; 8 nucleotides agree with TRBD1. Germline V gene data show CDR1 as MNHNS and CDR2 as SASEGT. With 6 bases clipped from V and 5 bases from J, the junction kept 8 bases outside the gene matches. The CDR3 is made up of 15 amino acids.

This chain uses TRBV5-1 with TRBJ2-3; TRBD1 matches 8 bases. V shed 1 base, J shed 1 base, and the junction held 8 bases outside the gene matches. The CDR3 runs to 17 residues. In germline, CDR1 is SGHRS, CDR2 YFSETQ. The CDR3 protein is CASSLLTGGVGTDTQYF. DNA for the CDR3: TGCGCCAGCAGCTTGCTCACAGGGGGAGTCGGCACAGATACGCAGTATTTT. The full variable domain, rest sourced from reference TRBV5-1 and TRBJ2-3, is KAGVTQTPRYLIKTRGQQVTLSCSPISGHRSVSWYQQTPGQGLQFLFEYFSETQRNKGNFPGRFSGRQFSNSRSEMNVSTLELGDSALYLCASSLLTGGVGTDTQYFGPGTRLTVL.

The chain is built from TRBV4-1 and TRBJ2-7; D uncertain. The germline V gene has CDR1 MGHRA and CDR2 YSYEKL. Trimming removed 2 bases from V and 2 bases from J, with 7 bases in between. CDR3 length: 13 residues. In DNA form, the CDR3 reads TGCGCCAGCAGCCAAAATCGGGCCTACGAGCAGTACTTC. The encoded protein is CASSQNRAYEQYF.